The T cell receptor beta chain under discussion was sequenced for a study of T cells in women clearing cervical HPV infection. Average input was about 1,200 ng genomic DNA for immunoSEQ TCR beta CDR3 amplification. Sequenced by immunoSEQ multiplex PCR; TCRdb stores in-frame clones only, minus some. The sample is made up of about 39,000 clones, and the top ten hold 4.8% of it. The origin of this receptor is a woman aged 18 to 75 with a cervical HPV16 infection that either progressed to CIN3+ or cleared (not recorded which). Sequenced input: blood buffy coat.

The CDR3 bases that were read are TGTGCCAGCAGCCCCCCAGTTCGGGCCTACAATGAG. Amino acid sequence: CASSPPVRAYNE. The complete CDR3 sequence is CASSPPVRAYNEQFF. This chain links TRBV7-9 with TRBJ2-1; D ambiguous. The CDR3 end is not reached by the read, which stops 3 residues before it; the germline J gene fills it in. This CDR3 is 15 amino acids long. Per the germline V gene, CDR1 is SEHNR and CDR2 is FQNEAQ (reference sequence). Trimming left V 5 bases short and J 2 bases short, with 13 bases between.